The next 17 T cell receptor beta chains were all read from a single sample in a study of blood T cells in healthy people across ages. With a J-beta primer mix and a sample-barcoded 5' primer, a second PCR ran about 6 to 11 cycles. TCRdb analysed the 5' RACE reads with MiXCR anew, one entry per CDR3 protein. This table holds about 1.6 million distinct CDR3 sequences, 30% to 40% found once. The specimen sequenced was blood. The source of these receptors is a woman aged 25 to 39 in good health.

This clonotype has more than one count but fewer than ten. This sequence joins TRBV10-3 and TRBJ2-2; 8 positions match TRBD2. Germline lookup yields CDR1 ENHRY and CDR2 SYGVKD. J was trimmed by 4 bases and V by 6 bases; bases with no gene match: 7. The CDR3 covers 15 residues. The CDR3, as DNA: TGTGCCATCAGCCAGGCGGGGGGAGGCACCGGGGAGCTGTTTTTT. Translating it yields CAISQAGGGTGELFF.

This clonotype was seen a few times. This sequence joins TRBV12-3 or TRBV12-4 and TRBJ2-3; no clear D gene. Trimming cost V 8 bases and J 3 bases, with 15 bases left between them. CDR3 length: 14 residues. CDR3 nucleotide sequence: TGTGCCAGCTCTACCCAGATTCAGACAGATACGCAGTATTTT. It yields the protein CASSTQIQTDTQYF.

The chain recombines TRBV14 with TRBJ2-7; no clear D. The CDR3 totals 14 residues. V was pared by 4 bases and J by 3 bases, with 13 bases between. Germline CDR1 SGHDN, CDR2 FVKESK. The CDR3 spells CASSLRQKYYEQYF. In DNA form, the CDR3 reads TGTGCCAGCAGCCTACGGCAGAAATACTACGAGCAGTACTTC.

The chain links TRBV9 to TRBJ2-1; no definite D call. This CDR3 has 13 amino acids. Trimming stripped 4 bases from V and 6 bases from J, with 11 bases between. Germline CDR1 and CDR2: SGDLS and YYNGEE. CDR3 DNA sequence: TGTGCCAGCAGCCCCCACTCAGGCAATGAGCAGTTCTTC. Amino acid sequence: CASSPHSGNEQFF.

Ten or more counts support this clonotype. The chain combines TRBV7-9 with TRBJ2-3, with no clear D. Deletions cut 1 base from V and 1 base from J, with 6 bases between. The length of the CDR3 is 14 residues. Germline CDR1 and CDR2: SEHNR and FQNEAQ (reference sequence). CDR3 nucleotide sequence: TGTGCCAGCAGCTTAGGGTTCGGCACAGATACGCAGTATTTT. Its protein is CASSLGFGTDTQYF. Variable domain in full (rest from reference TRBV7-9 and TRBJ2-3): DTGVSQNPRHKITKRGQNVTFRCDPISEHNRLYWYRQTLGQGPEFLTYFQNEAQLEKSRLLSDRFSAERPKGSFSTLEIQRTEQGDSAMYLCASSLGFGTDTQYFGPGTRLTVL.

The CDR3 DNA sequence: TGTGCCAGCACCCTAGCGGGAGCCCGCACAGATACGCAGTATTTT. Amino acids: CASTLAGARTDTQYF. V usage is TRBV2 and J usage is TRBJ2-3; 10 nucleotides match TRBD2. V lost 7 bases to trimming and J lost 1 base; unmatched junction nucleotides: 5. This CDR3 spans 15 amino acids. Per the germline V gene, CDR1 is SNHLY and CDR2 is FYNNEI.

This clonotype has only a few counts. The rearrangement links TRBV3-1 to TRBJ2-3; no definite D call. This CDR3 is 17 amino acids long. Trimming cost V 2 bases and J 4 bases, with 19 bases left between them. Germline V gives CDR1 LGHDT, CDR2 YNNKEL (reference sequence). The CDR3 nucleotides are TGTGCCAGCAGCCAATGGATGGGCCTAGGTGTCCCAGATACGCAGTATTTT. As protein: CASSQWMGLGVPDTQYF.

Ten or more counts support this clonotype. The chain carries TRBV12-3 or TRBV12-4 and TRBJ2-7; 10 nucleotides agree with TRBD2. J lost 3 bases, V lost 6 bases, and 5 bases had no gene match. The CDR3 has 14 amino acids. The CDR3 region is CASSLAGAHYEQYF. The DNA for the CDR3 is TGTGCCAGCAGCCTAGCGGGAGCCCACTACGAGCAGTACTTC.

The genes are TRBV15 and TRBJ1-2; no firm D call. V lost 0 bases and J 3 bases, leaving 14 bases between the germline ends. The V gene's germline CDR1 is LNHNV and CDR2 YYDKDF (reference sequence). The CDR3 runs to 16 residues. The CDR3 nucleotides are TGTGCCACCAGCAGAGATTTAGGGCGGATTGACTATGGCTACACCTTC. This gives the protein CATSRDLGRIDYGYTF.

This chain uses TRBV9 with TRBJ2-7, with D hard to call. V was pared by 4 bases and J by 0 bases, with 14 bases between. The CDR3 totals 15 residues. CDR1 is SGDLS and CDR2 is YYNGEE in the germline V gene. CDR3 sequence reads: CASSLRVLASYEQYF. CDR3 coding DNA: TGTGCCAGCAGCCTCCGGGTCCTTGCCTCCTACGAGCAGTACTTC.

The chain uses TRBV29-1 and TRBJ1-1; D perhaps matches TRBD1 (6 bases). The germline V and J ends were trimmed by 3 bases and 11 bases, with 10 bases remaining between them. Germline lookup yields CDR1 SQVTM and CDR2 ANQGSEA. The CDR3 runs 10 residues. The CDR3 is CSVEEGGAFF. The CDR3 DNA sequence: TGCAGCGTTGAGGAGGGGGGCGCTTTCTTT.

This clonotype was seen at least ten times. The chain is built from TRBV29-1 and TRBJ1-2, with TRBD1 as a possible D gene (5 bases). The V end was cut by 3 bases, the J end by 7 bases, with 12 bases between. The CDR3 runs to 12 residues. Germline CDR1 SQVTM, CDR2 ANQGSEA. The CDR3 protein is CSVDTSGFGYTF. CDR3 bases: TGCAGCGTTGACACGTCAGGGTTTGGCTACACCTTC.

This chain connects TRBV7-9 to TRBJ1-1; D not resolved. CDR1 is SEHNR and CDR2 is FQNEAQ in the germline V gene (reference sequence). V lost 5 bases to trimming and J lost 8 bases, with 12 bases between them. CDR3 size: 12 residues. This chain's CDR3 is CASSPGRIEAFF. The DNA for the CDR3 is TGTGCCAGCAGCCCAGGACGGATAGAAGCTTTCTTT.

The rearrangement joins TRBV28 to TRBJ2-3; D remains unclear. Trimming removed 6 bases at V and 1 base at J, with 14 bases between. Germline values: CDR1 MDHEN, CDR2 SYDVKM. CDR3 length: 15 amino acids. The CDR3 protein is CASSLPPWGTDTQYF. CDR3 nucleotides: TGTGCCAGCAGCCTACCCCCGTGGGGCACAGATACGCAGTATTTT. Full variable domain (missing parts from reference TRBV28 and TRBJ2-3): DVKVTQSSRYLVKRTGEKVFLECVQDMDHENMFWYRQDPGLGLRLIYFSYDVKMKEKGDIPEGYSVSREKKERFSLILESASTNQTSMYLCASSLPPWGTDTQYFGPGTRLTVL.

This clonotype has more than one count but fewer than ten. The rearrangement joins TRBV20-1 to TRBJ1-6; a weak D match, TRBD1 (5 bases). The V end was cut by 6 bases, the J end by 3 bases, with 15 bases between. In germline, CDR1 is DFQATT, CDR2 SNEGSKA (reference sequence). This CDR3 is 15 amino acids long. In DNA, the CDR3 is TGCAGTGCAGAGATCAGGGACCTCTATAATTCACCCCTCCACTTT. Translated: CSAEIRDLYNSPLHF.

As concerns this clonotype: This may stem from a read error, because a much larger clone lies one nucleotide away. The rearrangement links TRBV20-1 to TRBJ2-4; 10 bases are a match to TRBD1. CDR1 and CDR2 (germline): DFQATT, SNEGSKA (reference sequence). CDR3 length: 17 residues. The CDR3 here is CSARDLAWTGGPYEQDF. The CDR3 nucleotides read TGCAGTGCTAGAGATCTCGCCTGGACAGGGGGTCCCTACGAGCAGGACTTC.

This clonotype occurred a few times. The chain couples TRBV15 to TRBJ2-7, with D tentatively TRBD1 (5 bases). The CDR3 loop spans 13 amino acids. Germline V CDR1 and CDR2: LNHNV, YYDKDF (reference sequence). Trimming left V 3 bases short and J 0 bases short, with 6 bases between. CDR3 amino acids: CATSRDTSYEQYF. For the CDR3, the DNA is TGTGCCACCAGCAGGGACACCTCCTACGAGCAGTACTTC.